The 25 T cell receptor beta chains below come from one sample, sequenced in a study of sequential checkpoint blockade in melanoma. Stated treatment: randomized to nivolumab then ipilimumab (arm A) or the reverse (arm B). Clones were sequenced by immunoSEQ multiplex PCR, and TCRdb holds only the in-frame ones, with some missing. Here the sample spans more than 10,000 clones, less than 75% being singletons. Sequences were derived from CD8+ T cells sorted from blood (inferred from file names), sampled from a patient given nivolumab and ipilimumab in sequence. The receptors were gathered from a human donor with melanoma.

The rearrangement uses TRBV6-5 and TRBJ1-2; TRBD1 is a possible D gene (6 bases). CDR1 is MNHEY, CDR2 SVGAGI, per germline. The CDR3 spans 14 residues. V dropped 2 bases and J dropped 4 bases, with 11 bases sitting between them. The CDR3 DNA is TGTGCCAGCAGTTACGCGGGAGGGGGCTATGGCTACACCTTC. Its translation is CASSYAGGGYGYTF.

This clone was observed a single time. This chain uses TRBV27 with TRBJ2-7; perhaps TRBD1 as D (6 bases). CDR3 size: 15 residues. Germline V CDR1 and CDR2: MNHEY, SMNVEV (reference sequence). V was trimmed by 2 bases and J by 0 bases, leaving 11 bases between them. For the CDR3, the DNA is TGTGCCAGCAGTTTAACCCGGACAGACTCCTACGAGCAGTACTTC. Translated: CASSLTRTDSYEQYF.

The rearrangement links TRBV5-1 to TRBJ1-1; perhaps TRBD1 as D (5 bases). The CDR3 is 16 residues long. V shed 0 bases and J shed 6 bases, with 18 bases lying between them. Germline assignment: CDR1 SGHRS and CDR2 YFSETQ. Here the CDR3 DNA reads TGCGCCAGCAGCTTGGGTCTAGGGGCAGGGATCTCTGAAGCTTTCTTT. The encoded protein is CASSLGLGAGISEAFF. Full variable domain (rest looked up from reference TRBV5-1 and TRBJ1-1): KAGVTQTPRYLIKTRGQQVTLSCSPISGHRSVSWYQQTPGQGLQFLFEYFSETQRNKGNFPGRFSGRQFSNSRSEMNVSTLELGDSALYLCASSLGLGAGISEAFFGQGTRLTVV.

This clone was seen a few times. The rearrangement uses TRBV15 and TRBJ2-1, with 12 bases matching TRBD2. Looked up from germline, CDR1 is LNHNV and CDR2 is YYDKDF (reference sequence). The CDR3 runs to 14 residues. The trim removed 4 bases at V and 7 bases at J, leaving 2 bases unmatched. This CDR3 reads CATSTLAGGNEQFF. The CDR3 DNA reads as TGTGCCACCAGCACTCTAGCGGGGGGGAATGAGCAGTTCTTC.

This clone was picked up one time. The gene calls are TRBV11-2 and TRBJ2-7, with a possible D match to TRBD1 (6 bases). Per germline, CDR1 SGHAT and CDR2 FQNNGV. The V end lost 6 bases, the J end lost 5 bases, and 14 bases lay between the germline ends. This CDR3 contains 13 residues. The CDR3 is CASRTYPGDEQYF. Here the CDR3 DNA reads TGTGCCAGCAGGACTTACCCAGGGGACGAGCAGTACTTC.

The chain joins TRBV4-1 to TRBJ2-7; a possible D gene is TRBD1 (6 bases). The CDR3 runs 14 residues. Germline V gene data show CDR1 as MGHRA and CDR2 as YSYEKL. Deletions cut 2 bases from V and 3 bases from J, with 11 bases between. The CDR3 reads CASSQQGRLYEQYF. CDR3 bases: TGCGCCAGCAGCCAACAGGGGCGGCTCTACGAGCAGTACTTC.

The CDR3 DNA is TGTGCCAGTAGTACCATCTCCAGGGGGTATTTAGAAAATGAGCAGTTCTTC. Its protein product is CASSTISRGYLENEQFF. This chain connects TRBV19 to TRBJ2-1; 7 bases map to TRBD1. The germline V gene has CDR1 LNHDA and CDR2 SQIVND (reference sequence). After removal of 4 bases from V and 7 bases from J, the junction contained 16 bases not matched to a gene. This CDR3 has 17 amino acids.

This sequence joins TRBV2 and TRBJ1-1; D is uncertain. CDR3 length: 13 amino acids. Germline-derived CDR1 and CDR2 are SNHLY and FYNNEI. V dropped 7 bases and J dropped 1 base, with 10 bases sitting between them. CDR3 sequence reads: CASTRLWNTEAFF. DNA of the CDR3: TGTGCCAGCACGAGACTTTGGAACACTGAAGCTTTCTTT.

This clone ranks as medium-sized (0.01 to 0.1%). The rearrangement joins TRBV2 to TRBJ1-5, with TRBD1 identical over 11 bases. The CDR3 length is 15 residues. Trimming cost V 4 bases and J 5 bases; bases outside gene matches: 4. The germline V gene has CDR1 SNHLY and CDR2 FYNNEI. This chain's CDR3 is CASSGTGGGDQPQHF. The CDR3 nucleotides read TGTGCCAGCAGTGGGACAGGGGGCGGCGATCAGCCCCAGCATTTT.

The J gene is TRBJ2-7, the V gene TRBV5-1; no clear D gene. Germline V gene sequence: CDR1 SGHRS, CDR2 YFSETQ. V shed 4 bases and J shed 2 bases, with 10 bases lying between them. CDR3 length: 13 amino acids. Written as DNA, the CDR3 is TGCGCCAGCAGCGCCGACGGAGCCTACGAGCAGTACTTC. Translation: CASSADGAYEQYF.

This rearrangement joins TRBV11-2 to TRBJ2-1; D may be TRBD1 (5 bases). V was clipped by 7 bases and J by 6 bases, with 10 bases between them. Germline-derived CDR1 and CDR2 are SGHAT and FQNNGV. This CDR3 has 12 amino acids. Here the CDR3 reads CASMLGANEQFF. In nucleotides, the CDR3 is TGTGCCAGCATGTTAGGGGCCAATGAGCAGTTCTTC.

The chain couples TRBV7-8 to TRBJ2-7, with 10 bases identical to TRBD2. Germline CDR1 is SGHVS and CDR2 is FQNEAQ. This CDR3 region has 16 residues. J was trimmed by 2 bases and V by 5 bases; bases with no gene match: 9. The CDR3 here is CASSPGLAVSTYEQYF. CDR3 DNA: TGTGCCAGCAGCCCCGGACTAGCGGTTTCCACCTACGAGCAGTACTTC.

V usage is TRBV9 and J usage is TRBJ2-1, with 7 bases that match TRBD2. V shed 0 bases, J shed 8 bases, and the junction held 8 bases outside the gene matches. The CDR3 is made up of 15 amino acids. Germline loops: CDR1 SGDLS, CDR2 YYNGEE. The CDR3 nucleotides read TGTGCCAGCAGCGTAGAAAAGGGCGGGAGCTATGAGCAGTTCTTC. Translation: CASSVEKGGSYEQFF.

The CDR3 bases are TGTGCCAGCAGTTTGGAGTTTCAGAGACTCCACTCCTATAATTCACCCCTCCACTTT. Encoded protein: CASSLEFQRLHSYNSPLHF. The rearrangement links TRBV27 to TRBJ1-6; D unclear. With 3 bases removed from V and 0 bases from J, the gap between germline ends came to 18 bases. Germline V lookup: CDR1 MNHEY, CDR2 SMNVEV (reference sequence). The CDR3 runs 19 residues.

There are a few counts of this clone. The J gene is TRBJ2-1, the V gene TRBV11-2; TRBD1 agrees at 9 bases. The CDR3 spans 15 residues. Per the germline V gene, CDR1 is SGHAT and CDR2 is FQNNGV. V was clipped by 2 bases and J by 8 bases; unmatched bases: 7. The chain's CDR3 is CASSLTGGLVDEQFF. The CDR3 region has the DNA TGTGCCAGCAGCTTAACAGGGGGCTTAGTGGATGAGCAGTTCTTC.

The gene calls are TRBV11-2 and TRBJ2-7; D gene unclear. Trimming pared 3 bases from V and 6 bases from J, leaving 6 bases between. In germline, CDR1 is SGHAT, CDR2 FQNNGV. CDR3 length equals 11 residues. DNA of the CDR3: TGTGCCAGCAGCTTGGCTTTCGAGCAGTACTTC. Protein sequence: CASSLAFEQYF.

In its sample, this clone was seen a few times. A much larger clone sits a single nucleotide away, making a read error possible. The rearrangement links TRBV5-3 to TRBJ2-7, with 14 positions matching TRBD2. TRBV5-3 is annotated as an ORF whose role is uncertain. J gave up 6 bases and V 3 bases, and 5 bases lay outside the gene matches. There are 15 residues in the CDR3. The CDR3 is CARSSGLAGAGEQYF. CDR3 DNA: TGTGCCAGAAGCTCGGGACTAGCGGGAGCGGGCGAGCAGTACTTC.

The CDR3 spells CASSGRTAKNEKLFF. The CDR3 coding sequence is TGTGCCAGCAGCGGGAGGACAGCTAAAAATGAAAAACTGTTTTTT. The chain recombines TRBV2 with TRBJ1-4, with D possibly being TRBD1 (6 bases). The germline CDR1 and CDR2 sequences are SNHLY and FYNNEI. The CDR3 loop spans 15 amino acids. Trimming removed 6 bases at V and 5 bases at J, with 16 bases between.

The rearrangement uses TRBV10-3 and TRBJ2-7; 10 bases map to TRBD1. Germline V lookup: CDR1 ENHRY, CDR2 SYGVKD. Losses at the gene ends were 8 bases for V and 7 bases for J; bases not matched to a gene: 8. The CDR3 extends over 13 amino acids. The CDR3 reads CAISLGTGDEQYF. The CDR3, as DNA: TGTGCCATCTCACTAGGGACAGGGGATGAGCAGTACTTC.

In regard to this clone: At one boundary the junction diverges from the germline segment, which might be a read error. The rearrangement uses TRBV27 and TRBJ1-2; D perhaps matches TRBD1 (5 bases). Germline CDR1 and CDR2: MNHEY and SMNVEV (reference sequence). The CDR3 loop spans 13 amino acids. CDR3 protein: CATSRAGNYGYTF. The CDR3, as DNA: TGTGCCACCAGTCGGGCAGGGAACTATGGCTACACCTTC.

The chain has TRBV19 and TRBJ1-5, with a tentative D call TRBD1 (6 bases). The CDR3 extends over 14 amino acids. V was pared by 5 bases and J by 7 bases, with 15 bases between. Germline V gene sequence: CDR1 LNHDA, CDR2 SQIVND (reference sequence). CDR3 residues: CASSYRDVGQPQHF. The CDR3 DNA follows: TGTGCCAGTAGTTACAGGGATGTAGGCCAGCCCCAGCATTTT.

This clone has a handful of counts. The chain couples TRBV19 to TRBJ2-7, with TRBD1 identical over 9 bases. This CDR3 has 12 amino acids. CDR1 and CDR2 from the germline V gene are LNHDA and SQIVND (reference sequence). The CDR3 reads CAAGTGLGEQYF. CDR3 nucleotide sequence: TGTGCTGCCGGGACAGGGCTAGGGGAGCAGTACTTC.

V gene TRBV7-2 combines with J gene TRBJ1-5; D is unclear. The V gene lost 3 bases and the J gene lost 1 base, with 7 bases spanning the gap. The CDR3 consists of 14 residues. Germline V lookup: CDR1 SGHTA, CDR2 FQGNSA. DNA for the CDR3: TGTGCCAGCAGCTTTTCACAGAGCAATCAGCCCCAGCATTTT. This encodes CASSFSQSNQPQHF. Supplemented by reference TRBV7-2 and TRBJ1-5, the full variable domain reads GAGVSQSPSNKVTEKGKDVELRCDPISGHTALYWYRQSLGQGLEFLIYFQGNSAPDKSGLPSDRFSAERTGGSVSTLTIQRTQQEDSAVYLCASSFSQSNQPQHFGDGTRLSIL.

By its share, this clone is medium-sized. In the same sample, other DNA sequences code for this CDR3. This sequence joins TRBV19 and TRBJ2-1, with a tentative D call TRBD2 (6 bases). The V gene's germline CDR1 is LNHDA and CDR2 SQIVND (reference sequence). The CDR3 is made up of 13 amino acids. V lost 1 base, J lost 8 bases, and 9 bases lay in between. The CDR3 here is CASSIAGAYEQFF. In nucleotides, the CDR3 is TGTGCCAGTAGTATAGCGGGAGCTTATGAGCAGTTCTTC.

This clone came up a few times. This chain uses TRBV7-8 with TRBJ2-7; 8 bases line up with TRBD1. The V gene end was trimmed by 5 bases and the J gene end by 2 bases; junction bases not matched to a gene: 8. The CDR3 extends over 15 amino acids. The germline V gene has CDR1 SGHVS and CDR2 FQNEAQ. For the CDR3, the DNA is TGTGCCAGCAGCCCCAGACAGGGGTCTACCTACGAGCAGTACTTC. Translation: CASSPRQGSTYEQYF.